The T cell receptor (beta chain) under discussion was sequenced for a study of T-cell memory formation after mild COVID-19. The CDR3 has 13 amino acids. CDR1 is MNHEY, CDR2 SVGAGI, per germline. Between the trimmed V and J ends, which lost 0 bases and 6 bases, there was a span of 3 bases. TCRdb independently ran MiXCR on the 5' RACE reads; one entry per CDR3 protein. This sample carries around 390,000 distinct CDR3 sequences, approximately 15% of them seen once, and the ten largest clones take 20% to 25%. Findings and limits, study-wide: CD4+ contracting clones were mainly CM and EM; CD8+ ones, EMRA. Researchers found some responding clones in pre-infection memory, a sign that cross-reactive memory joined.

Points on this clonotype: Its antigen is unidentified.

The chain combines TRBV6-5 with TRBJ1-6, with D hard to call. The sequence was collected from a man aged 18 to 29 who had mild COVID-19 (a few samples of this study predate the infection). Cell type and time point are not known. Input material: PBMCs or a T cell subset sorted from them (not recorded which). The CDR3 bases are TGTGCCAGCAGTTACTCCACTAATTCACCCCTCCACTTT. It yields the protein CASSYSTNSPLHF.